The 22 T cell receptor beta chains presented below share a single source sample, sequenced in a study of shared clonotypes between healthy human individuals. TCRdb's copy holds only in-frame clones and misses some; the assay was immunoSEQ multiplex PCR. The sample carries 1.5 million to 1.9 million clones, about 98% recorded once. The material sequenced was naive CD4+ T cells sorted from blood. The subset: CD45RA+ positively selected. The receptors come from a man aged 30 to 45 in good health.

The chain links TRBV29-1 to TRBJ1-5, with D hard to call. The V end lost 6 bases, the J end lost 4 bases, and 10 bases lay between the germline ends. This CDR3 is built from 12 residues. The germline CDR1 and CDR2 sequences are SQVTM and ANQGSEA. The CDR3 DNA reads as TGCAGCGTCTCAATCCCAAATCAGCCCCAGCATTTT. This codes for CSVSIPNQPQHF.

V and J are TRBV18 and TRBJ1-1; a possible D gene is TRBD1 (5 bases). This CDR3 is built from 12 residues. Germline loops: CDR1 KGHSH, CDR2 LQKENI. V was trimmed by 4 bases and J by 4 bases, leaving 7 bases between them. CDR3: CASSQGPTEAFF. The CDR3 DNA sequence: TGTGCCAGCTCACAGGGGCCCACTGAAGCTTTCTTT.

Note on this clone: Additional DNA sequences in this sample encode the identical CDR3. The chain joins TRBV18 to TRBJ1-3, with a weak D call TRBD1 (6 bases). Trimming pared 3 bases from V and 1 base from J, leaving 7 bases between. The CDR3 runs to 14 residues. The germline CDR1 and CDR2 sequences are KGHSH and LQKENI. CDR3 DNA sequence: TGTGCCAGCTCACCGGACAGTTCTGGAAACACCATATATTTT. It is translated as CASSPDSSGNTIYF.

The V gene is TRBV11-3, the J gene TRBJ1-1, with unresolved D. The CDR3 consists of 15 residues. V gave up 0 bases and J gave up 2 bases, with 10 bases separating them. Germline V gene lookup returns CDR1 SGHNT and CDR2 YENEEA. CDR3 bases: TGTGCCAGCAGCTTAGATAGTCAGGACAACACTGAAGCTTTCTTT. It is translated as CASSLDSQDNTEAFF.

About this clone itself: Other DNA sequences from this sample encode an identical CDR3 as well. The chain links TRBV5-1 to TRBJ2-3, with D uncertain. Trimming shortened V by 1 base and J by 6 bases, and 6 bases separated the two germline ends. The germline V gene has CDR1 SGHRS and CDR2 YFSETQ. The CDR3 loop spans 12 amino acids. The CDR3 here is CASSLRGDTQYF. CDR3 coding DNA: TGCGCCAGCAGCTTGCGTGGTGATACGCAGTATTTT. The complete variable domain, with remaining parts taken from reference TRBV5-1 and TRBJ2-3, reads KAGVTQTPRYLIKTRGQQVTLSCSPISGHRSVSWYQQTPGQGLQFLFEYFSETQRNKGNFPGRFSGRQFSNSRSEMNVSTLELGDSALYLCASSLRGDTQYFGPGTRLTVL.

This chain joins TRBV5-1 and TRBJ2-2, with 9 bases lining up with TRBD2. J lost 0 bases, V lost 4 bases, and 4 bases had no gene match. Germline V gene lookup returns CDR1 SGHRS and CDR2 YFSETQ. This CDR3 is 16 amino acids long. The CDR3 DNA sequence: TGCGCCAGCAGCCCCCGACTAGCGGCGAACACCGGGGAGCTGTTTTTT. Its translation: CASSPRLAANTGELFF.

The chain recombines TRBV14 with TRBJ2-2; no firm D call. CDR3 length: 15 residues. Between the trimmed V and J ends, which lost 0 bases and 8 bases, there was a span of 13 bases. Per the germline V gene, CDR1 is SGHDN and CDR2 is FVKESK. The CDR3 loop reads CASSQELPFFGELFF. CDR3 nucleotide sequence: TGTGCCAGCAGCCAAGAACTACCCTTCTTTGGGGAGCTGTTTTTT.

The gene calls are TRBV11-2 and TRBJ2-3; D might be TRBD1 (6 bases). Germline lookup yields CDR1 SGHAT and CDR2 FQNNGV. The CDR3 runs to 15 residues. V lost 2 bases to trimming and J lost 5 bases, with 14 bases between them. CDR3 residues: CASSLFPATGDTQYF. CDR3 bases: TGTGCCAGCAGCTTATTTCCCGCGACAGGAGATACGCAGTATTTT. Looking up the rest from reference TRBV11-2 and TRBJ2-3 gives the full variable domain: EAGVAQSPRYKIIEKRQSVAFWCNPISGHATLYWYQQILGQGPKLLIQFQNNGVVDDSQLPKDRFSAERLKGVDSTLKIQPAKLEDSAVYLCASSLFPATGDTQYFGPGTRLTVL.

The rearrangement uses TRBV5-4 and TRBJ1-1; D gene ambiguous. The V end was cut by 5 bases, the J end by 4 bases, with 12 bases between. Germline V gene lookup returns CDR1 SGHNT and CDR2 YYREEE (reference sequence). This CDR3 is 13 amino acids long. The CDR3 reads CASSTDIFTEAFF. The CDR3 coding sequence is TGTGCCAGCAGTACCGACATCTTCACTGAAGCTTTCTTT.

The CDR3 bases are TGCGCCAGCAGCTCCCTGGACAGCCCGAACACCGGGGAGCTGTTTTTT. This translates into CASSSLDSPNTGELFF. The genes are TRBV5-1 and TRBJ2-2; the D gene is possibly TRBD1 (6 bases). The germline V gene has CDR1 SGHRS and CDR2 YFSETQ. V dropped 3 bases and J dropped 0 bases, with 12 bases sitting between them. This CDR3 comprises 16 residues.

The chain uses TRBV27 and TRBJ2-7; 11 positions agree with TRBD2. This CDR3 contains 14 residues. Losses at the gene ends were 8 bases for V and 5 bases for J; bases not matched to a gene: 8. CDR1 and CDR2 (germline): MNHEY, SMNVEV (reference sequence). CDR3 residues: CASARLAGPHEQYF. The CDR3, as DNA: TGTGCCAGCGCCCGACTAGCGGGACCTCACGAGCAGTACTTC.

The chain is built from TRBV30 and TRBJ1-1, with a possible D match to TRBD1 (5 bases). With 1 base removed from V and 0 bases from J, the gap between germline ends came to 6 bases. This CDR3 has 13 amino acids. The germline V gene has CDR1 GTSNPN and CDR2 SVGIG (reference sequence). In DNA, the CDR3 is TGTGCCTGGAGTGGGACACTGAACACTGAAGCTTTCTTT. As protein: CAWSGTLNTEAFF.

The V and J genes are TRBV5-8 and TRBJ2-3, with unresolved D. From germline, CDR1 is SGHTS and CDR2 YDEGEE. The CDR3 sequence is 12 residues long. V was trimmed by 4 bases and J by 7 bases, leaving 10 bases between them. The CDR3 sequence: CASSRLGNTQYF. CDR3 nucleotide sequence: TGTGCCAGCAGCCGGCTGGGAAATACGCAGTATTTT.

The chain carries TRBV7-9 and TRBJ2-5; D remains unclear. Trimming took 5 bases from V and 1 from J, leaving 8 bases between them. This CDR3 is 13 amino acids long. In germline, CDR1 is SEHNR, CDR2 FQNEAQ (reference sequence). The CDR3 coding sequence is TGTGCCAGCAGCCCCATTGGCCAAGAGACCCAGTACTTC. It codes for CASSPIGQETQYF.

CDR3 in DNA: TGTGCCAGCAGTGAATTTGGTGGCGAGCAGTACTTC. Protein: CASSEFGGEQYF. This rearrangement joins TRBV2 to TRBJ2-7; D is ambiguous. Germline CDR1 and CDR2: SNHLY and FYNNEI. The CDR3 runs 12 residues. V was clipped by 2 bases and J by 6 bases, with 8 bases between them.

This sequence joins TRBV5-4 and TRBJ1-2, with TRBD1 identical over 7 bases. The CDR3 runs 14 residues. J gave up 4 bases and V 5 bases, and 8 bases lay outside the gene matches. Germline lookup yields CDR1 SGHNT and CDR2 YYREEE (reference sequence). CDR3 loop: CASRTTGTRYGYTF. CDR3 nucleotides: TGTGCCAGCAGAACGACAGGGACACGCTATGGCTACACCTTC.

V and J are TRBV7-8 and TRBJ2-7, with D tentatively TRBD1 (5 bases). The V gene lost 5 bases and the J gene lost 3 bases, with 14 bases spanning the gap. Germline-derived CDR1 and CDR2 are SGHVS and FQNEAQ. This CDR3 is 14 amino acids long. Here the CDR3 reads CASSTRTTIYEQYF. CDR3 nucleotide sequence: TGTGCCAGCAGCACTCGGACAACAATCTACGAGCAGTACTTC.

This clone was detected only once. The gene calls are TRBV7-2 and TRBJ1-5; 9 nucleotides agree with TRBD1. The V segment lost 8 bases and the J segment 7 bases; nucleotides outside the gene matches: 6. The CDR3 spans 13 residues. Germline lookup yields CDR1 SGHTA and CDR2 FQGNSA. As DNA, the CDR3 is TGTGCCAGCGGACGGGACAGGGACCAGCCCCAGCATTTT. Translation: CASGRDRDQPQHF.

The rearrangement joins TRBV6-1 to TRBJ1-1, with a tentative D call TRBD1 (5 bases). The CDR3 has 13 residues. In germline, CDR1 is MNHNS, CDR2 SASEGT. The V and J ends lost 6 bases and 1 base respectively, with 9 bases between them. CDR3 coding DNA: TGTGCCAGCAGCATCACAGGGAACACTGAAGCTTTCTTT. Encoded protein: CASSITGNTEAFF.

The V and J genes are TRBV10-3 and TRBJ2-3; D ambiguous. Between the trimmed V and J ends, which lost 8 bases and 0 bases, there was a span of 9 bases. The CDR3 has 13 amino acids. Germline-derived CDR1 and CDR2 are ENHRY and SYGVKD. In DNA, the CDR3 is TGTGCCATCCAAACTCCTAGCACAGATACGCAGTATTTT. Amino acid sequence: CAIQTPSTDTQYF.

This rearrangement joins TRBV6-1 to TRBJ2-5; unclear D gene. CDR1 and CDR2 (germline): MNHNS, SASEGT. The V gene lost 6 bases and the J gene lost 2 bases, with 10 bases spanning the gap. The CDR3 runs to 13 residues. CDR3 coding DNA: TGTGCCAGCAGCGGTAGTCAACAAGAGACCCAGTACTTC. This codes for CASSGSQQETQYF.

As concerns this clone: The junction differs from germline at one of its ends, possibly a read error. The chain has TRBV7-6 and TRBJ2-3, with D perhaps TRBD2 (5 bases). Germline CDR1 and CDR2: SGHVS and FNYEAQ. CDR3 length: 14 amino acids. The CDR3 sequence: CASSLRASRDTQYF. In nucleotides, the CDR3 is TGTGCCAGCAGCTTAAGGGCTAGCAGAGATACGCAGTATTTT.